The sequence of this T cell receptor (beta chain) was determined in a study of shared clonotypes between healthy human individuals. Free of recent acute infections or vaccinations, the donors were healthy HIV-negative adults. Sequencing used immunoSEQ multiplex PCR; TCRdb keeps in-frame clones, though not all of them. The data contain some 2 million clones, 85% to 95% of them singletons. Looked up from germline, CDR1 is SGHAT and CDR2 is FQNNGV. With V trimmed by 5 bases and J by 9 bases, 6 bases remained unmatched. The CDR3 has 13 amino acids. Points on this clone: The antigen remains unidentified.

Study-wide points: What limited the represented genetic and exposure-history diversity was the small number of donors.

Sequencing input: naive CD4+ T cells sorted from blood. As for subset: CD45RA+ positively selected. The rearrangement links TRBV11-2 to TRBJ1-3, with 8 bases identical to TRBD1. The receptor comes from a young man in good health. The CDR3 region is CASSTDRESTIYF. CDR3 nucleotide sequence: TGTGCCAGCAGCACGGACAGGGAGAGCACCATATATTTT.